The 26 T cell receptor beta chains in this list originate from one sample, sequenced in a study of shared clonotypes between healthy human individuals. This table comes from immunoSEQ multiplex PCR, and its TCRdb copy is limited to in-frame clones, with some not included. The table records about 230,000 clones, just over 65% of them present only once. Sample: memory CD4+ T cells sorted from blood. The subset is: CD45RA-negative fraction. The receptors were gathered from a man aged 30 to 39 in good health.

The V call is TRBV10-3, the J call TRBJ2-7; 10 nucleotides align to TRBD1. The CDR3 is 13 amino acids. The junction had 0 bases not matched to a gene; V was cut back by 4 bases and J by 3 bases. Germline-derived CDR1 and CDR2 are ENHRY and SYGVKD. This chain's CDR3 is CAISGTGGYEQYF. Written as DNA, the CDR3 is TGTGCCATCAGTGGGACAGGGGGCTACGAGCAGTACTTC.

The chain joins TRBV4-3 to TRBJ2-3; D is possibly TRBD1 (8 bases). This CDR3 region has 16 residues. The ends were cut back, 0 bases at V and 5 bases at J, with 15 bases in the middle. Germline V gives CDR1 LGHNA, CDR2 YSLEER. The CDR3 protein is CASSQEQGGLGDTQYF. CDR3 DNA: TGCGCCAGCAGCCAAGAACAGGGGGGGTTGGGAGATACGCAGTATTTT.

The chain employs TRBV5-8 and TRBJ1-5; TRBD1 is a possible D gene (6 bases). The CDR3 sequence is 18 residues long. In germline, CDR1 is SGHTS, CDR2 YDEGEE. Trimming removed 2 bases from V and 4 bases from J, with 22 bases in between. CDR3 nucleotide sequence: TGTGCCAGCAGCTTTTTGGGCAGGGGCCATCGTGGGAATCAGCCCCAGCATTTT. It codes for CASSFLGRGHRGNQPQHF.

There are a few counts of this clone. This sequence joins TRBV5-5 and TRBJ2-1, with D perhaps TRBD1 or TRBD2 (5 bases each). The V gene's germline CDR1 is SGHKS and CDR2 YYEKEE (reference sequence). V lost 4 bases and J 12 bases, leaving 17 bases between the germline ends. The CDR3 runs 13 residues. The CDR3 bases are TGTGCCAGCAGCCCGATGAGGGGTTCCGGGCAGTTCTTC. Protein product: CASSPMRGSGQFF.

This chain joins TRBV28 and TRBJ1-1; D unresolved. The CDR3 has 12 amino acids. V lost 10 bases and J 1 base, leaving 10 bases between the germline ends. Germline CDR1 is MDHEN and CDR2 is SYDVKM. Written as DNA, the CDR3 is TGTGCCATTTCCGGTCAGAACACTGAAGCTTTCTTT. Its protein product is CAISGQNTEAFF.

The V and J genes are TRBV30 and TRBJ1-4; D might be TRBD1 (5 bases). Between the trimmed V and J ends, which lost 8 bases and 6 bases, there was a span of 16 bases. The CDR3 loop spans 13 amino acids. In germline, CDR1 is GTSNPN, CDR2 SVGIG (reference sequence). For the CDR3, the DNA is TGTGCCCAGGGAGTTAGGGATCATGAAAAACTGTTTTTT. Translating gives CAQGVRDHEKLFF.

About this clone: Its ends do not fully match the called genes, so a read error is possible. Additional DNA sequences in this sample encode the identical CDR3. The chain is built from TRBV6-1 and TRBJ1-1; 7 bases fit TRBD1. Germline loops: CDR1 MNHNS, CDR2 SASEGT. The CDR3 has 16 residues. Here the CDR3 reads CASSDLAGTENTEAFF. CDR3 bases: TGTGCCAGCAGTGACCTTGCCGGGACAGAGAACACTGAAGCCTTCTTT.

This chain links TRBV5-1 with TRBJ2-7, with TRBD2 identical over 9 bases. The length of the CDR3 is 17 residues. The V segment lost 0 bases and the J segment 0 bases; nucleotides outside the gene matches: 7. CDR1 and CDR2 from the germline V gene are SGHRS and YFSETQ. The chain's CDR3 is CASSLARLADSSYEQYF. For the CDR3, the DNA is TGCGCCAGCAGCTTGGCGCGACTAGCGGATAGCTCCTACGAGCAGTACTTC.

The chain uses TRBV11-2 and TRBJ2-7; TRBD1 matches 7 bases. The CDR3 covers 14 residues. Germline CDR1 and CDR2: SGHAT and FQNNGV. Trimming cost V 5 bases and J 2 bases; bases outside gene matches: 6. The chain's CDR3 is CASSTRQGTYEQYF. Here the CDR3 DNA reads TGTGCCAGCAGCACCCGACAGGGAACCTACGAGCAGTACTTC.

The chain uses TRBV2 and TRBJ1-1; possibly TRBD1 for D (5 bases). The V gene's germline CDR1 is SNHLY and CDR2 FYNNEI. The ends were cut back, 6 bases at V and 7 bases at J, with 21 bases in the middle. The CDR3 has 15 residues. The CDR3 DNA reads as TGTGCCAGCAGGACGGACTGGCCGGGGGGTGGTGAAGCTTTCTTT. Encoded protein: CASRTDWPGGGEAFF.

The V and J genes are TRBV30 and TRBJ1-3; D may be TRBD1 (5 bases). The CDR3 runs to 13 residues. V was trimmed by 8 bases and J by 2 bases, leaving 13 bases between them. In germline, CDR1 is GTSNPN, CDR2 SVGIG (reference sequence). As DNA, the CDR3 is TGTGCCGGGTCGACAGCGGCTGGAAACACCATATATTTT. Protein: CAGSTAAGNTIYF.

The V call is TRBV20-1, the J call TRBJ1-3; weak D call: TRBD1 (5 bases). Germline lookup yields CDR1 DFQATT and CDR2 SNEGSKA (reference sequence). This CDR3 is 11 amino acids long. The CDR3 nucleotides read TGCGGCAGGGAATCTGGAAACACCATATATTTT. It translates to CGRESGNTIYF.

The genes are TRBV7-9 and TRBJ2-6; a weak D match, TRBD2 (5 bases). V was shortened by 5 bases and J by 7 bases, with 15 bases between the two germline ends. Germline assignment: CDR1 SEHNR and CDR2 FQNEAQ (reference sequence). The CDR3 length is 15 residues. CDR3 sequence reads: CASSQEGPPANVLTF. CDR3 DNA sequence: TGTGCCAGCAGCCAAGAGGGTCCACCAGCCAACGTCCTGACTTTC.

The rearrangement uses TRBV6-1 and TRBJ1-1; D might be TRBD1 (5 bases). Germline V CDR1 and CDR2: MNHNS, SASEGT. CDR3 length: 14 amino acids. Trimming left V 8 bases short and J 3 bases short, with 16 bases between. The CDR3 reads CASVPWGSHTEAFF. The CDR3 DNA reads as TGTGCCAGCGTCCCCTGGGGCAGCCACACTGAAGCTTTCTTT.

V gene TRBV5-4 combines with J gene TRBJ2-2, with 14 bases identical to TRBD2. The CDR3 is 16 residues long. Per the germline V gene, CDR1 is SGHNT and CDR2 is YYREEE (reference sequence). The ends lost 3 bases at V and 7 bases at J; junction bases unmatched: 5. The CDR3, as DNA: TGTGCCAGCAGCTCGGGACTAGCGGGAGTTATCGGGGAGCTGTTTTTT. Protein sequence: CASSSGLAGVIGELFF.

V and J are TRBV14 and TRBJ2-3; D unclear. The germline gives CDR1 SGHDN, CDR2 FVKESK. The V end was cut by 2 bases, the J end by 1 base, with 13 bases between. This CDR3 is 16 amino acids long. The CDR3 DNA reads TGTGCCAGCAGCCAAAAAGTTATTTTTGGCACAGATACGCAGTATTTT. Encoded protein: CASSQKVIFGTDTQYF.

In its sample, this clone was seen many times. The chain has TRBV9 and TRBJ2-7; the match to TRBD2 covers 11 bases. The trim removed 6 bases at V and 2 bases at J, leaving 4 bases unmatched. The germline CDR1 and CDR2 sequences are SGDLS and YYNGEE. The CDR3 has 14 residues. CDR3 coding DNA: TGTGCCAGCATTGGACTAGCGGGCCCCTACGAGCAGTACTTC. Its protein is CASIGLAGPYEQYF. Supplemented by reference TRBV9 and TRBJ2-7, the full variable domain reads DSGVTQTPKHLITATGQRVTLRCSPRSGDLSVYWYQQSLDQGLQFLIQYYNGEERAKGNILERFSAQQFPDLHSELNLSSLELGDSALYFCASIGLAGPYEQYFGPGTRLTVT.

The sample holds a few counts of this clone. This chain connects TRBV5-6 to TRBJ1-1; the D gene is possibly TRBD1 (6 bases). Germline V gene data show CDR1 as SGHDT and CDR2 as YYEEEE. The CDR3 sequence is 15 residues long. Deletions cut 3 bases from V and 4 bases from J, with 16 bases between. The DNA for the CDR3 is TGTGCCAGCAGCTCAACCGGGACATTTGTCACTGAAGCTTTCTTT. It encodes CASSSTGTFVTEAFF.

The J gene is TRBJ2-1, the V gene TRBV28; TRBD2 agrees at 15 bases. The CDR3 consists of 17 residues. With 6 bases clipped from V and 2 bases from J, the junction kept 5 bases outside the gene matches. The germline CDR1 and CDR2 sequences are MDHEN and SYDVKM. The CDR3 nucleotides are TGTGCCAGCAGGCGGACTAGCGGGAGGGGGCCCTACAATGAGCAGTTCTTC. Translating it yields CASRRTSGRGPYNEQFF. Full variable domain (rest looked up from reference TRBV28 and TRBJ2-1): DVKVTQSSRYLVKRTGEKVFLECVQDMDHENMFWYRQDPGLGLRLIYFSYDVKMKEKGDIPEGYSVSREKKERFSLILESASTNQTSMYLCASRRTSGRGPYNEQFFGPGTRLTVL.

This clone was counted only a few times. The chain has TRBV6-6 and TRBJ1-3; perhaps TRBD1 as D (5 bases). Trimming removed 0 bases at V and 4 bases at J, with 10 bases between. The CDR3 extends over 15 amino acids. CDR1 and CDR2 from the germline V gene are MNHNY and SVGAGI (reference sequence). CDR3 DNA: TGTGCCAGCAGTTACTCGGACAAACAAGGAAACACCATATATTTT. Its translation: CASSYSDKQGNTIYF.

As to this clone: At one end, the junction sequence differs from germline, possibly due to a read error. The chain joins TRBV4-1 to TRBJ2-4, with D possibly matching TRBD1 (5 bases). The CDR3 spans 17 residues. From germline, CDR1 is MGHRA and CDR2 YSYEKL. This chain's CDR3 is CASSQDPGQNAKNIQYF. The CDR3, as DNA: TGCGCCAGCAGTCAAGACCCAGGGCAAAATGCCAAAAACATTCAGTACTTC.

The genes are TRBV7-6 and TRBJ2-1, with TRBD1 matching over 8 bases. Germline trimming cut 6 bases from V and 0 bases from J; bases unmatched to any gene: 4. Germline CDR1 and CDR2: SGHVS and FNYEAQ. This CDR3 is 15 amino acids long. The CDR3 loop reads CASSSGTGSYNEQFF. CDR3 in DNA: TGTGCCAGCAGTTCCGGGACAGGCTCCTACAATGAGCAGTTCTTC.

V and J are TRBV14 and TRBJ2-2, with 11 bases lining up with TRBD2. The V gene's germline CDR1 is SGHDN and CDR2 FVKESK. The ends lost 5 bases at V and 1 base at J; junction bases unmatched: 9. This CDR3 has 18 residues. The CDR3 nucleotides are TGTGCCAGCAGCATAACAACCCTAGCGGGAGGGAACACCGGGGAGCTGTTTTTT. Amino acid sequence: CASSITTLAGGNTGELFF.

This sequence joins TRBV28 and TRBJ2-1; either TRBD1 or TRBD2 may fit D (5 bases each). The CDR3 is 14 residues long. Germline V gene lookup returns CDR1 MDHEN and CDR2 SYDVKM. V lost 5 bases, J lost 9 bases, and 17 bases lay in between. In DNA form, the CDR3 reads TGTGCCAGCAGTCCGAGGGTGGGGCGCAGTGAGCAGTTCTTC. Its translation is CASSPRVGRSEQFF.

This clone was recorded a few times. V and J are TRBV10-2 and TRBJ1-3; D possibly corresponds to TRBD1 (6 bases). Germline CDR1 WSHSY, CDR2 SAAADI. Between the trimmed V and J ends, which lost 2 bases and 0 bases, there was a span of 11 bases. CDR3 length equals 16 residues. Here the CDR3 reads CASSEHGTPSGNTIYF. The CDR3 nucleotides are TGCGCCAGCAGTGAGCACGGGACACCCTCTGGAAACACCATATATTTT.

The rearrangement links TRBV7-2 to TRBJ2-7, with 7 bases aligning to TRBD2. This CDR3 contains 17 residues. V trimming: 4 bases; J trimming: 2 bases; junction bases outside the gene matches: 14. Germline V gives CDR1 SGHTA, CDR2 FQGNSA. The CDR3 loop reads CASSSVIAGLEAYEQYF. The DNA of the CDR3 is TGTGCCAGCAGCTCAGTGATAGCGGGTCTCGAGGCCTACGAGCAGTACTTC. Drawing the rest from reference TRBV7-2 and TRBJ2-7, the complete variable domain is GAGVSQSPSNKVTEKGKDVELRCDPISGHTALYWYRQSLGQGLEFLIYFQGNSAPDKSGLPSDRFSAERTGGSVSTLTIQRTQQEDSAVYLCASSSVIAGLEAYEQYFGPGTRLTVT.